This T cell receptor beta chain comes out of a study of early T cells in non-severe SARS-CoV-2 infection. TCRdb recomputed calls from the 5' RACE reads with MiXCR, one row per CDR3 protein. The table shows tens of thousands of distinct CDR3 sequences, with around 7% occurring only once. In this sample, this clonotype turned up many times. The CDR3 sequence is 12 residues long. Germline V CDR1 and CDR2: KGHSH, LQKENI. V was cut by 6 bases and J by 5 bases, with 10 bases left in between. Sequenced sample: whole blood. The chain is built from TRBV18 and TRBJ2-5; D is uncertain. This TCR derives from an adult who was a healthcare worker with PCR-confirmed SARS-CoV-2 infection or an uninfected control (not recorded which). The CDR3 nucleotides read TGTGCCAGCTCCTTGACCGGTGAGACCCAGTACTTC. This gives the protein CASSLTGETQYF.